Sequencing of this TCR beta chain was carried out in a study of control samples from healthy donors and cancer patients. After removal of 8 bases from V and 7 bases from J, the junction contained 5 bases not matched to a gene. Germline loops: CDR1 SEHNR, CDR2 FQNEAQ (reference sequence). CDR3 length: 14 residues. Assay: immunoSEQ multiplex PCR; the TCRdb copy retains only in-frame clones and omits some. Of about 140,000 clones in the sample, roughly 94% were seen once. This chain connects TRBV7-9 to TRBJ2-1; 13 bases line up with TRBD2. The source of this sequence is a man aged 35-49 years in good health. Sequenced: blood. CDR3 sequence: CASSGTSGDNEQFF. The CDR3 bases are TGTGCCAGCTCCGGGACTAGCGGGGATAATGAGCAGTTCTTC.